The entry below gives a single TCR beta chain sequence along with its context. What antigen it recognizes has not been identified. Base quality data are lacking; no much larger clone is found one base away. Amplification and barcoding of TCRbeta CDR3 regions were carried out by two-step multiplex PCR on the immunoSEQ human TCRbeta survey platform. Libraries were sequenced on Illumina instruments, with IgH sequenced in parallel from the same samples. The paper's processing steps were these. To remove PCR and sequencing errors, raw reads were filtered against IMGT V, D, J definitions and grouped with a nearest-neighbor algorithm. Clones were defined as identical nucleotide sequences, and differential abundance between tissues was assessed by per-clone Fisher exact tests with a pFDR threshold of p<0.01. A minimum inclusion filter of 10 in either sample excluded clones with frequencies too low for statistical inference. The immunoSEQ Analyzer was used for pairwise clonal comparisons, while IMGT tools were used to assess gene family usage. The table was pulled from immuneACCESS by TCRdb, which kept in-frame rearrangements only. Such tables lose some clones; where checked, under half of the loss comes from unresolved V genes, and the rest has no known cause. V, J and clone size reflect that table, while D and trimming were determined from the DNA. A total of 95,000 to 100,000 clones appear in this sample, approximately 79% of them only once. Just under 2% of the sample rests with the top ten.

For repertoire sequencing, genomic DNA was processed from frozen pancreas tissue. Genomic DNA, about 2-3.1 ug, was extracted from umbilical cord blood or frozen pancreas using the DNeasy Blood and Tissue Kit. The data stem from a study of fetal regulatory T cell absence and autoimmunity (dated by TCRdb to the late 2010s). Turning to the overall study: Autoimmunity of the exocrine pancreas was seen in the IPEX patients even though clinical diabetes was absent.

General study outcomes and caveats: The oligoclonal enrichment was taken as support for antigen-driven autoimmunity in the pancreas before birth in IPEX syndrome. TRB gene family usage was found to be broadly similar between cord blood and pancreas and to resemble published neonatal and adult repertoires. The TCR compartment showed significant oligoclonal enrichment in pancreas versus cord blood, with some top clones over 85-fold enriched.

This clonotype originated in a male donor with IPEX syndrome. The sample was pancreas tissue.

At the DNA level, the sequence is TGTGCCAGCAGGGCCGGGACAGGCTACGAGCAGTACTTC. Its amino acids are CASRAGTGYEQYF. The V and J segments used are TRBV6-5 and TRBJ2-7; TRBD1 aligns with 8 central bases. The CDR3 starts with the cysteine, ends with the phenylalanine, and has 13 residues. The sequence is cut down to CDR3 DNA, 39 bases in frame from base 1. For CDR1 and CDR2, the germline V gene lists MNHEY and SVGAGI. At the junction V is shortened by 6 bases and J by 3 bases; bases outside the gene matches: 4.